This T cell receptor beta chain was profiled in a study of technical replicates of blood from a few donors. V lost 0 bases and J 9 bases, leaving 15 bases between the germline ends. This CDR3 is 14 amino acids long. CDR1 and CDR2 from the germline V gene are SGHTS and YDEGEE. The table came from immunoSEQ multiplex PCR; TCRdb's copy has only in-frame clones and leaves some out. The repertoire holds about 88,000 clones, with just under 95% as singletons. This clone is a singleton in its sample. Specimen: T cells isolated from PBMCs. The TCR originated in a human donor in good health. The rearrangement uses TRBV5-8 and TRBJ1-2; a possible D gene is TRBD1 (6 bases). DNA for the CDR3: TGTGCCAGCAGCTTGGATAGGGGGGGTCGACGCTACACCTTC. Translating it yields CASSLDRGGRRYTF.